These 8 T cell receptor beta chains were all obtained from the same sample, sequenced in a study of T cell responses to AZD1222 COVID-19 vaccine. Only in-frame clones appear in the TCRdb table, and some are missing; sequencing was by immunoSEQ multiplex PCR. The top ten clones hold around 5.9% of a sample with 150,000 to 200,000 clones, 88% of them seen once. The source material was peripheral blood, sampled on day 0 of AZD1222 vaccination. The receptors derive from an adult in good health.

The V call is TRBV28, the J call TRBJ2-7; 7 nucleotides agree with TRBD2. Germline values: CDR1 MDHEN, CDR2 SYDVKM. The CDR3 has 14 residues. V trimming: 9 bases; J trimming: 3 bases; junction bases outside the gene matches: 11. The CDR3 nucleotides are TGTGCCAGTACGCGGGGGACTGATGTCTACGAGCAGTACTTC. Residues: CASTRGTDVYEQYF.

The chain is built from TRBV7-9 and TRBJ1-4; D not certain. CDR1 and CDR2 from the germline V gene are SEHNR and FQNEAQ (reference sequence). The length of the CDR3 is 11 residues. Trimming removed 5 bases at V and 5 bases at J, with 3 bases between. The CDR3 loop is CASSPNEKLFF. Written as DNA, the CDR3 is TGTGCCAGCAGCCCAAATGAAAAACTGTTTTTT.

The chain joins TRBV5-1 to TRBJ1-2, with unresolved D. Trimming removed 0 bases at V and 1 base at J, with 4 bases between. CDR3 length: 13 residues. Germline V gives CDR1 SGHRS, CDR2 YFSETQ. The DNA of the CDR3 is TGCGCCAGCAGCTTGGACAGTAACTATGGCTACACCTTC. This codes for CASSLDSNYGYTF.

Only a few counts were recorded for this clone. This chain links TRBV28 with TRBJ1-2, with D hard to call. CDR1 and CDR2 from the germline V gene are MDHEN and SYDVKM. Trimming removed 6 bases from V and 0 bases from J, with 5 bases in between. This CDR3 has 12 amino acids. Here the CDR3 reads CASRESNYGYTF. CDR3 bases: TGTGCCAGCAGGGAGTCTAACTATGGCTACACCTTC.

The genes are TRBV4-1 and TRBJ1-1; perhaps TRBD1 as D (5 bases). Germline lookup yields CDR1 MGHRA and CDR2 YSYEKL. The CDR3 is 13 residues long. Trimming stripped 0 bases from V and 5 bases from J, with 7 bases between. CDR3 protein: CASSQEGVTEAFF. Here the CDR3 DNA reads TGCGCCAGCAGCCAAGAGGGGGTGACTGAAGCTTTCTTT.

This chain uses TRBV28 with TRBJ2-7, with D tentatively TRBD2 (7 bases). Trimming took 7 bases from V and 3 from J, leaving 13 bases between them. In germline, CDR1 is MDHEN, CDR2 SYDVKM. The CDR3 runs to 13 residues. Written as DNA, the CDR3 is TGTGCCAGCAAAAGGGGGAGGGACTACGAGCAGTACTTC. Its translation is CASKRGRDYEQYF.

This clone was seen only a few times. The chain combines TRBV28 with TRBJ1-2; 8 positions match TRBD1. The CDR3 covers 15 residues. V lost 6 bases to trimming and J lost 6 bases; unmatched junction nucleotides: 12. Germline CDR1 and CDR2: MDHEN and SYDVKM. DNA of the CDR3: TGTGCCAGCAGCGACAGGGGCCGCCGGGGCGATGGCTACACCTTC. This encodes CASSDRGRRGDGYTF.

The chain has TRBV24-1 and TRBJ1-3; TRBD1 matches at 8 bases. After removal of 11 bases from V and 0 bases from J, the junction contained 5 bases not matched to a gene. This CDR3 spans 14 amino acids. CDR1 KGHDR and CDR2 SFDVKD come from the germline V gene. Here the CDR3 reads CANGTGPSGNTIYF. CDR3 in DNA: TGTGCCAACGGGACAGGCCCCTCTGGAAACACCATATATTTT.